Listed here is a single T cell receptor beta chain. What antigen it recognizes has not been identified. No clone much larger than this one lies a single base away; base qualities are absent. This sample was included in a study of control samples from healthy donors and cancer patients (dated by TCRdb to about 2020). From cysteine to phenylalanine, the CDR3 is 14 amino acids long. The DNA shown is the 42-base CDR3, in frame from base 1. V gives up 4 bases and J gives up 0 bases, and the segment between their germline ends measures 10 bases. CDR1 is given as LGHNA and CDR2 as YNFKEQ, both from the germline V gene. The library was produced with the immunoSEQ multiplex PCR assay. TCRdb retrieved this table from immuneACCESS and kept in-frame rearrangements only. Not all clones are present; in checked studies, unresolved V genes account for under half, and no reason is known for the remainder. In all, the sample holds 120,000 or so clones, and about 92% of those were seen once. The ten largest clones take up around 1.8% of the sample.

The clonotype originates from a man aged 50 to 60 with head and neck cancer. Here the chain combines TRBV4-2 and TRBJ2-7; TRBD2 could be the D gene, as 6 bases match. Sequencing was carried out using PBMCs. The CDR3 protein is CASSRWGVSYEQYF. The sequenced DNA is TGTGCCAGCAGCCGGTGGGGGGTCTCCTACGAGCAGTACTTC.